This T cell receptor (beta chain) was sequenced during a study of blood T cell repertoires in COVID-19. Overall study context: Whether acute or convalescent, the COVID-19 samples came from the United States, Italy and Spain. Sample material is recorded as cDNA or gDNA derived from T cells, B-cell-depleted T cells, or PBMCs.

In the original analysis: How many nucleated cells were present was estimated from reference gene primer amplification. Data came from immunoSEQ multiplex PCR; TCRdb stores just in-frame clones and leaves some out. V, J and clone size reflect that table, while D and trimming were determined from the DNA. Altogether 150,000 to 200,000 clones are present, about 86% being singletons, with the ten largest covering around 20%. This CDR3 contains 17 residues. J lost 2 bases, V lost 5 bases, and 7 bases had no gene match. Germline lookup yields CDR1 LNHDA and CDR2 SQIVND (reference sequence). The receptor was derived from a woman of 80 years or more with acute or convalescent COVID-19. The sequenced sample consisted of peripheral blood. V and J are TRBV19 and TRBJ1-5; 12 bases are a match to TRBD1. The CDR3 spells CASSWGTGGGRNQPQHF. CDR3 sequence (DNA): TGTGCCAGTAGTTGGGGGACAGGGGGCGGTCGCAATCAGCCCCAGCATTTT.